The 6 T cell receptor beta chains given below trace back to one sample, sequenced in a study of a mutant IDH1 vaccine in newly diagnosed glioma. These receptors have no identified antigens. Described time point: week 23, last vaccination. It was 300 ug of mutant IDH1 20-mer peptide that made up each vaccine dose, given with topical imiquimod. Sequencing was performed with immunoSEQ multiplex PCR; in TCRdb, only in-frame clones are kept and a portion is missing. Of fewer than 45,000 clones in the sample, under 80% were seen once. The source material was PBMCs, sampled from a glioma patient whose treatment included an IDH1 peptide vaccine. These receptors all come from a man between 50 and 59 years old with glioma.

This sequence joins TRBV5-6 and TRBJ2-5; 12 nucleotides align to TRBD2. The germline V gene has CDR1 SGHDT and CDR2 YYEEEE. This CDR3 is built from 17 residues. V gave up 4 bases and J gave up 6 bases; unmatched junction bases: 13. The CDR3 loop is CASSLGLAGGGLKTQYF. The CDR3 DNA reads as TGTGCCAGCAGCCTGGGACTAGCGGGTGGAGGTTTGAAGACCCAGTACTTC.

This chain uses TRBV4-2 with TRBJ1-1; 8 bases fit TRBD1. Looked up from germline, CDR1 is LGHNA and CDR2 is YNFKEQ. V shed 1 base, J shed 1 base, and the junction held 5 bases outside the gene matches. The length of the CDR3 is 16 residues. CDR3 amino acids: CASSQGPGQGNTEAFF. CDR3 DNA sequence: TGTGCCAGCAGCCAAGGTCCTGGACAGGGGAACACTGAAGCTTTCTTT.

This sequence joins TRBV29-1 and TRBJ1-1; D possibly corresponds to TRBD1 (6 bases). CDR1 is SQVTM, CDR2 ANQGSEA, per germline. This CDR3 spans 13 amino acids. V shed 6 bases and J shed 0 bases, with 11 bases lying between them. CDR3 sequence reads: CSVQGIMNTEAFF. The DNA of the CDR3 is TGCAGCGTCCAGGGGATTATGAACACTGAAGCTTTCTTT.

This sequence joins TRBV30 and TRBJ2-7; the D is unclear. This CDR3 spans 12 amino acids. From germline, CDR1 is GTSNPN and CDR2 SVGIG (reference sequence). V was clipped by 0 bases and J by 3 bases, with 6 bases between them. The CDR3 loop reads CAWSVRHYEQYF. The CDR3 bases are TGTGCCTGGAGTGTGCGCCACTACGAGCAGTACTTC.

V usage is TRBV6-1 and J usage is TRBJ1-5; maybe TRBD1 (5 bases). The ends were cut back, 6 bases at V and 5 bases at J, with 17 bases in the middle. This CDR3 is 15 amino acids long. Looked up from germline, CDR1 is MNHNS and CDR2 is SASEGT. In DNA, the CDR3 is TGTGCCAGCAGAATATCCGGGGGGGGATATCAGCCCCAGCATTTT. It codes for CASRISGGGYQPQHF.

The chain employs TRBV19 and TRBJ1-1; 8 nucleotides match TRBD1. The CDR3 is made up of 13 amino acids. Germline lookup yields CDR1 LNHDA and CDR2 SQIVND (reference sequence). J gave up 3 bases and V 7 bases, and 4 bases lay outside the gene matches. The CDR3, as DNA: TGTGCCAGTATCGTACAGGGGGACACTGAAGCTTTCTTT. Its protein is CASIVQGDTEAFF.